This T cell receptor beta chain was profiled in a study of T cells in Graves' hyperthyroidism and ophthalmopathy. Background on the study: Any treatment followed the collection of peripheral blood at initial diagnosis.

There are many counts of this clonotype. Germline V gene lookup returns CDR1 MDHEN and CDR2 SYDVKM. CDR3 length: 14 residues. V lost 2 bases, J lost 1 base, and 5 bases lay in between. RNA transcripts gave rise to amplified TCR beta CDR3 regions. Carried out on the TCR CDR3, a first-round RT-PCR used the HTBI primer set. From the multiplex PCR reads, TCRdb called clonotypes with MiXCR, one entry per CDR3 protein. The sample has 300,000 to 450,000 distinct CDR3 sequences, roughly 15% seen once; the top ten hold around 20%. Inclusion characteristics of ophthalmopathy patients comprised a Clinical Activity Score of at least 3, a NOSPECS grade of at least 4, and duration under 3 months.

The source is a woman in her thirties with Graves' ophthalmopathy. This sequence joins TRBV28 and TRBJ1-4; D gene ambiguous. Sequenced material: blood. CDR3 in DNA: TGTGCCAGCAGTTTAGAGGGAACTAATGAAAAACTGTTTTTT. Amino acids: CASSLEGTNEKLFF.